This is a list of T cell receptor beta chains from one sample in a study of glioma-infiltrating T cells after dendritic cell vaccination. Assay used: immunoSEQ multiplex PCR; TCRdb lists only in-frame clones, some missing. Here the sample spans tens of thousands of clones, approximately 78% being singletons. The sample in question was blood, obtained before dendritic cell vaccination. Receptors originate from a human donor with glioblastoma. Both conserved end residues are part of each CDR3. The order of the fields is D gene, J gene, V gene, clone size, CDR3 protein, CDR3 DNA. The D gene is left open where the match is weak. Where a row states a size, it is once, few, many or the class of an expanded clone; other rows omit it.

. | TRBJ2-3 | TRBV29-1 | . | CSVATGTSTDTQYF | TGCAGCGTAGCGACAGGGACTAGCACAGATACGCAGTATTTT
TRBD2 | TRBJ2-3 | TRBV2 | . | CASSYSGVTDTQYF | TGTGCCAGCAGTTATAGCGGGGTCACAGATACGCAGTATTTT
TRBD1 | TRBJ2-7 | TRBV18 | . | CASSRDRAYEQYF | TGTGCCAGCTCACGGGACAGGGCCTACGAGCAGTACTTC
TRBD1 | TRBJ1-2 | TRBV9 | few | CASSAGQGTYGYTF | TGTGCCAGCAGCGCGGGACAGGGGACCTATGGCTACACCTTC
TRBD2 | TRBJ2-7 | TRBV5-1 | . | CASSFSGGAHEQYF | TGCGCCAGCAGCTTTAGCGGGGGGGCCCACGAGCAGTACTTC
. | TRBJ2-5 | TRBV4-1 | . | CASSQPRDRGETQYF | TGCGCCAGCAGCCAACCCCGAGATAGGGGGGAGACCCAGTACTTC
. | TRBJ2-3 | TRBV16 | . | CASSQSGQSTDTQYF | TGTGCCAGCAGCCAATCAGGACAGAGCACAGATACGCAGTATTTT
. | TRBJ1-2 | TRBV19 | . | CASRQSNPYGYTF | TGTGCCAGCAGACAGTCGAACCCATATGGCTACACCTTC
TRBD1 | TRBJ1-2 | TRBV4-1 | . | CASSQEGQGLFNYGYTF | TGCGCCAGCAGCCAAGAGGGACAGGGGTTGTTCAACTATGGCTACACCTTC
TRBD2 | TRBJ2-3 | TRBV28 | . | CASSRDPGLAGTQYF | TGTGCCAGCAGTCGGGATCCGGGACTAGCGGGAACGCAGTATTTT
. | TRBJ1-5 | TRBV10-2 | . | CASQEPNQPQHF | TGCGCCTCTCAGGAACCCAATCAGCCCCAGCATTTT
. | TRBJ2-7 | TRBV7-2 | . | CASSLVSKQGYEQYF | TGTGCCAGCAGCTTAGTGTCGAAACAGGGCTACGAGCAGTACTTC
. | TRBJ2-5 | TRBV19 | . | CASSIAGIGETQYF | TGTGCCAGTAGTATCGCGGGGATCGGGGAGACCCAGTACTTC
TRBD1 | TRBJ1-4 | TRBV28 | . | CASSVPQGGGEKLFF | TGTGCCAGCAGTGTGCCACAGGGGGGAGGTGAAAAACTGTTTTTT
TRBD1 | TRBJ1-1 | TRBV2 | few | CASADRVNTEAFF | TGTGCCAGTGCGGACAGGGTGAACACTGAAGCTTTCTTT
. | TRBJ2-3 | TRBV6-1 | . | CASSEWAGSSTDTQYF | TGTGCCAGCAGTGAGTGGGCGGGGAGCAGCACAGATACGCAGTATTTT
TRBD2 | TRBJ2-3 | TRBV27 | . | CASSLGGGGGDTQYF | TGTGCCAGCAGTTTGGGCGGGGGGGGTGGGGATACGCAGTATTTT
. | TRBJ2-1 | TRBV11-3 | . | CASSSESYNEQFF | TGTGCCAGCAGCTCTGAGTCCTACAATGAGCAGTTCTTC
TRBD1 | TRBJ2-7 | TRBV5-1 | . | CASSSQGAWNEQYF | TGCGCCAGCAGCTCACAGGGGGCATGGAACGAGCAGTACTTC
TRBD2 | TRBJ2-7 | TRBV6-5 | . | CASRPSGVAYEQYF | TGTGCCAGCAGACCAAGCGGGGTCGCCTACGAGCAGTACTTC
TRBD1 | TRBJ1-1 | TRBV11-2 | . | CASSGQGRYTEAFF | TGTGCCAGCAGCGGACAGGGGAGGTACACTGAAGCTTTCTTT
TRBD1 | TRBJ1-5 | TRBV5-6 | . | CASWLQGSIFHQPQHF | TGTGCCAGCTGGCTACAGGGGAGCATTTTCCATCAGCCCCAGCATTTT
TRBD1 | TRBJ2-7 | TRBV28 | . | CASALEQGAYEQYF | TGTGCCTCCGCCCTGGAACAGGGGGCTTACGAGCAGTACTTC
. | TRBJ1-1 | TRBV6-5 | . | CASSYSRQSNTEAFF | TGTGCCAGCAGTTACTCGAGGCAGAGTAACACTGAAGCTTTCTTT
. | TRBJ1-2 | TRBV6-4 | few | CARREGGESNYGYTF | TGTGCCAGACGAGAGGGGGGGGAATCTAACTATGGCTACACCTTC
TRBD1 | TRBJ2-7 | TRBV7-9 | . | CASSKKSGTGAYYEQYF | TGTGCCAGCAGCAAAAAGTCGGGTACAGGGGCATACTACGAGCAGTACTTC
TRBD1 | TRBJ2-5 | TRBV14 | . | CASSQDITTGDLQETQYF | TGTGCCAGCAGCCAAGATATTACAACAGGGGATTTACAAGAGACCCAGTACTTC
TRBD1 | TRBJ1-6 | TRBV4-2 | . | CASSQDSGTGLPLHF | TGTGCCAGCAGCCAAGATTCGGGGACAGGGTTACCCCTCCACTTT
TRBD1 | TRBJ1-4 | TRBV10-2 | few | CASSESTGNEKLFF | TGCGCCAGCAGTGAGTCGACAGGGAATGAAAAACTGTTTTTT
. | TRBJ2-1 | TRBV2 | . | CASPRYNEQFF | TGTGCCAGCCCTAGGTACAATGAGCAGTTCTTC
TRBD2 | TRBJ2-2 | TRBV4-2 | few | CASSQDEAGARELFF | TGTGCCAGCAGCCAAGATGAAGCGGGGGCCAGGGAGCTGTTTTTT
TRBD1 | TRBJ1-2 | TRBV28 | . | CASSATRWDSYGYTF | TGTGCCAGCAGTGCCACCCGGTGGGACAGCTATGGCTACACCTTC
TRBD1 | TRBJ1-4 | TRBV15 | once | CATSRQGVGNREKLFF | TGTGCCACCAGCAGGCAGGGGGTTGGGAACCGTGAAAAACTGTTTTTT
TRBD1 | TRBJ2-7 | TRBV15 | . | CATSPLEGGQGDYEQYF | TGTGCCACCAGCCCCTTGGAGGGGGGACAGGGGGACTACGAGCAGTACTTC
TRBD1 | TRBJ2-1 | TRBV4-2 | . | CASSQAGDRGNEQFF | TGTGCCAGCAGCCAAGCGGGGGACAGGGGGAATGAGCAGTTCTTC
TRBD1 | TRBJ1-2 | TRBV7-2 | . | CASSQTGAGYTF | TGTGCCAGCAGCCAAACAGGGGCTGGCTACACCTTC
. | TRBJ2-1 | TRBV10-2 | many | CAGGTVGNEQFF | TGCGCCGGAGGGACAGTTGGAAATGAGCAGTTCTTC
. | TRBJ1-2 | TRBV9 | . | CASSADRGGTRHLSLNYGYTF | TGTGCCAGCAGCGCAGACCGGGGAGGGACACGTCACCTAAGCCTTAACTATGGCTACACCTTC
. | TRBJ1-4 | TRBV28 | . | CASIDRNEKLFF | TGTGCCAGCATCGACAGGAATGAAAAACTGTTTTTT
TRBD2 | TRBJ2-3 | TRBV5-4 | once | CASSLFRGGTNSRADTQYF | TGTGCCAGCAGCTTGTTTCGGGGGGGCACGAACTCCCGGGCAGATACGCAGTATTTT